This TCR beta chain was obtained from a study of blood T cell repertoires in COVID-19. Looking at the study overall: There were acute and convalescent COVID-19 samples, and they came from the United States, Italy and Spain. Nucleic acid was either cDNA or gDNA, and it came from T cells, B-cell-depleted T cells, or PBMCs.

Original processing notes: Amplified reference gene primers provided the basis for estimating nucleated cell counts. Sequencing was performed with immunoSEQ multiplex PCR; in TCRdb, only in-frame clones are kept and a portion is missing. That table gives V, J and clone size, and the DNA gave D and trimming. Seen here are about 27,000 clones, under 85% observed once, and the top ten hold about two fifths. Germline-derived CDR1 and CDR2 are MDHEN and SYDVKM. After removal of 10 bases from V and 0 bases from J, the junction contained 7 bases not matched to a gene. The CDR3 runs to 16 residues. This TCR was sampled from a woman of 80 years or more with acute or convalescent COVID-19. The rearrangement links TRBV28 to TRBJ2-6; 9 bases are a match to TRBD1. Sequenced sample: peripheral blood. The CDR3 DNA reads TGTGCCACAAGTCAACAGGGGGCCTCTGGGGCCAACGTCCTGACTTTC. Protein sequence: CATSQQGASGANVLTF. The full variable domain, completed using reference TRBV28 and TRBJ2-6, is DVKVTQSSRYLVKRTGEKVFLECVQDMDHENMFWYRQDPGLGLRLIYFSYDVKMKEKGDIPEGYSVSREKKERFSLILESASTNQTSMYLCATSQQGASGANVLTFGAGSRLTVL.